The 10 T cell receptor beta chains presented below share a single source sample, sequenced in a study of beta chain features in type 1 diabetes (dated 2018 in TCRdb). Beyond this particular receptor, the publication reports: Type 1 diabetes patients showed a moderate but significant shortening of TCRB CDR3 length in all four CD4+ subsets.

The library was prepared using the immunoSEQ multiplex PCR assay. The High Capacity cDNA Reverse Transcription Kit was used to reverse transcribe all of the isolated RNA, meaning that expressed TCRB transcripts were what got sequenced. The table comes from immuneACCESS by way of TCRdb, which keeps in-frame sequences with V and J called. Part of the clones is missing from these tables; in studies checked, under half for an unresolved V gene and the rest for unknown reasons. Across this sample there are nearly 350,000 clones, with around 9% seen only once. Approximately 1% of the sample is in the top ten clones. No cognate antigen is known for these TCRs. The sample consisted of central memory CD4+ T cells from blood. The origin of the receptors is a man aged 25 to 45 with type 1 diabetes.

V gene TRBV4-3 combines with J gene TRBJ2-4; D possibly matches TRBD1 or TRBD2 (5 bases each). CDR3 length: 13 amino acids. The germline CDR1 and CDR2 sequences are LGHNA and YSLEER. V dropped 5 bases and J dropped 8 bases, with 13 bases sitting between them. The CDR3 sequence is CASSGDPEDIQYF. CDR3 DNA: TGCGCCAGCAGCGGGGACCCCGAGGACATTCAGTACTTC.

The CDR3 DNA follows: TGTGCCAGCAGTTACAACACCGGGGAGCTGTTTTTT. Its protein product is CASSYNTGELFF. The chain employs TRBV27 and TRBJ2-2; D is ambiguous. This CDR3 comprises 12 residues. Deletions cut 4 bases from V and 2 bases from J, with 2 bases between. Germline V gene lookup returns CDR1 MNHEY and CDR2 SMNVEV (reference sequence).

V usage is TRBV2 and J usage is TRBJ2-3; no definite D call. The CDR3 runs 15 residues. With 6 bases removed from V and 5 bases from J, the gap between germline ends came to 18 bases. The germline CDR1 and CDR2 sequences are SNHLY and FYNNEI. As DNA, the CDR3 is TGTGCCAGCAGCACTTCCCCCGATTGGAGAGATACGCAGTATTTT. As protein: CASSTSPDWRDTQYF.

This clone showed up many times. This same CDR3 is encoded by further DNA sequences in the sample. This chain joins TRBV28 and TRBJ2-6; D uncertain. The CDR3 contains 15 residues. Trimming cost V 4 bases and J 1 base, with 8 bases left between them. CDR1 and CDR2 from the germline V gene are MDHEN and SYDVKM. The CDR3 coding sequence is TGTGCCAGCAGTTCCCGGGTGTCTGGGGCCAACGTCCTGACTTTC. This codes for CASSSRVSGANVLTF.

This clone showed up many times. V is TRBV5-4 and J is TRBJ2-5; 10 nucleotides align to TRBD2. This CDR3 is 15 amino acids long. J was trimmed by 4 bases and V by 0 bases; bases with no gene match: 3. Looked up from germline, CDR1 is SGHNT and CDR2 is YYREEE (reference sequence). CDR3 region: CASSLDLAGVETQYF. The CDR3 nucleotides are TGTGCCAGCAGCTTGGATCTAGCGGGGGTAGAGACCCAGTACTTC.

This clone showed up many times. V and J are TRBV29-1 and TRBJ2-1; perhaps TRBD2 as D (7 bases). V lost 6 bases to trimming and J lost 7 bases, with 19 bases between them. The CDR3 extends over 14 amino acids. Germline V CDR1 and CDR2: SQVTM, ANQGSEA. Here the CDR3 DNA reads TGCAGCGTAAAAGGGGGGGTATTGGCTAATGAGCAGTTCTTC. Encoded protein: CSVKGGVLANEQFF.

The sample holds a few counts of this clone. The chain combines TRBV6-5 with TRBJ2-4; no firm D call. In germline, CDR1 is MNHEY, CDR2 SVGAGI. The CDR3 covers 14 residues. Trimming left V 6 bases short and J 0 bases short, with 9 bases between. The CDR3 loop reads CASRTDSAKNIQYF. The CDR3 DNA sequence: TGTGCCAGCAGAACAGACTCAGCCAAAAACATTCAGTACTTC.

The chain carries TRBV4-2 and TRBJ2-7, with D perhaps being TRBD1 or TRBD2 (5 bases each). Trimming removed 0 bases from V and 3 bases from J, with 15 bases in between. In germline, CDR1 is LGHNA, CDR2 YNFKEQ. This CDR3 spans 16 amino acids. The CDR3 nucleotides are TGTGCCAGCAGCCAAGATCGGTTGGGGGTCGGCTACGAGCAGTACTTC. Translated, it gives CASSQDRLGVGYEQYF.

To note about this clone: Other DNA sequences in the sample encode the same CDR3. The V call is TRBV18, the J call TRBJ2-2; D not resolved. This CDR3 comprises 12 residues. With 3 bases removed from V and 6 bases from J, the gap between germline ends came to 5 bases. Per germline, CDR1 KGHSH and CDR2 LQKENI. For the CDR3, the DNA is TGTGCCAGCTCACCGACCCCCGGGGAGCTGTTTTTT. This encodes CASSPTPGELFF.

Regarding this clone: The junction departs from the called germline gene at one end, perhaps through a read error. Written as DNA, the CDR3 is TGTGCCAGCAGCTTAGGAAGGGACAGGCCCTTTTTC. It encodes CASSLGRDRPFF. The rearrangement joins TRBV7-9 to TRBJ1-2; TRBD1 agrees at 8 bases. CDR3 length equals 12 residues. From germline, CDR1 is SEHNR and CDR2 FQNEAQ (reference sequence).